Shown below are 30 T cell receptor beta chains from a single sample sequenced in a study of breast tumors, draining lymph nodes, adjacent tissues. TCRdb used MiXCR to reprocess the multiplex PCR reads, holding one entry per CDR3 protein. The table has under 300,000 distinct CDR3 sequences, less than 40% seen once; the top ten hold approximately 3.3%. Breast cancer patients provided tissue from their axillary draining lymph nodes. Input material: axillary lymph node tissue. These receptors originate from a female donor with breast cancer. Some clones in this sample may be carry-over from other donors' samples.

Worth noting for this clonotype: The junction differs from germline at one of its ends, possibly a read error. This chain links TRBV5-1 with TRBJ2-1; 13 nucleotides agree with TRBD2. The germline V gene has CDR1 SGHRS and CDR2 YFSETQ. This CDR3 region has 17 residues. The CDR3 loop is CASSGLAGAPSYNEQLF. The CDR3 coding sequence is TGCGCCAGCAGCGGACTAGCGGGGGCCCCCTCCTACAATGAGCAGCTCTTC.

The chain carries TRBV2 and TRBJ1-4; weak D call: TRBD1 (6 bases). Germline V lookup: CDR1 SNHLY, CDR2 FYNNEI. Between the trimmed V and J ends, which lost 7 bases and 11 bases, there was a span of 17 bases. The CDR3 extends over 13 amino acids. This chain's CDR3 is CASNGGGFWKLFF. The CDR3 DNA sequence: TGTGCCAGCAATGGAGGGGGGTTCTGGAAACTGTTTTTT. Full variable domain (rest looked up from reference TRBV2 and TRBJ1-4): EPEVTQTPSHQVTQMGQEVILRCVPISNHLYFYWYRQILGQKVEFLVSFYNNEISEKSEIFDDQFSVERPDGSNFTLKIRSTKLEDSAMYFCASNGGGFWKLFFGSGTQLSVL.

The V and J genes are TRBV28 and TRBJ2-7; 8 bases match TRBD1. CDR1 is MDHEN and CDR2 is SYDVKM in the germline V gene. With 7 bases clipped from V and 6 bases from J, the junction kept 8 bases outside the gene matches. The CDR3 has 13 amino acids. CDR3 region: CASTEGTGAEQYF. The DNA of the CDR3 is TGTGCCAGCACCGAGGGGACAGGCGCCGAGCAGTACTTC. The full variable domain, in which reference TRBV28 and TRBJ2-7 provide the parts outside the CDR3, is DVKVTQSSRYLVKRTGEKVFLECVQDMDHENMFWYRQDPGLGLRLIYFSYDVKMKEKGDIPEGYSVSREKKERFSLILESASTNQTSMYLCASTEGTGAEQYFGPGTRLTVT.

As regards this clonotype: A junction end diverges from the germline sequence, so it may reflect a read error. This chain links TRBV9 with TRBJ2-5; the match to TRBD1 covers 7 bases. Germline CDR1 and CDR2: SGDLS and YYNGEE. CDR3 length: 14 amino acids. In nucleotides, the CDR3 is TGTGCCAGCAGCGCGGGACAGAGCAATCAGCCCCAGTCCTTC. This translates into CASSAGQSNQPQSF.

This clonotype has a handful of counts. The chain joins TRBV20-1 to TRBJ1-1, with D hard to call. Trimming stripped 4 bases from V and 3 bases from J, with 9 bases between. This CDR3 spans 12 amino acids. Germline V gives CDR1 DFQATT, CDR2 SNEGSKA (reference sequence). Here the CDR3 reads CSATLGHTEAFF. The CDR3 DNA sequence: TGCAGTGCTACCCTGGGCCACACTGAAGCTTTCTTT.

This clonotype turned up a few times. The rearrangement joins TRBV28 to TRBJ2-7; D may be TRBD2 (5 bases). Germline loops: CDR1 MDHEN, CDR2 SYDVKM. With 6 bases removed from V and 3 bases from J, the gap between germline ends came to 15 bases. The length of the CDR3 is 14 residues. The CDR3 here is CASSLTSYHYEQYF. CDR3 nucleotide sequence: TGTGCCAGCAGCCTCACTAGTTACCACTACGAGCAGTACTTC. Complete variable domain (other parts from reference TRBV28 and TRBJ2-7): DVKVTQSSRYLVKRTGEKVFLECVQDMDHENMFWYRQDPGLGLRLIYFSYDVKMKEKGDIPEGYSVSREKKERFSLILESASTNQTSMYLCASSLTSYHYEQYFGPGTRLTVT.

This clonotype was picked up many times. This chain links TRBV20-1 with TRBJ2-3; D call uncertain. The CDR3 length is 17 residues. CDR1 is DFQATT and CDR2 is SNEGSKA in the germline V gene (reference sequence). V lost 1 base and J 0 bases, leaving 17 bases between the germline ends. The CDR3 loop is CSARVFSRYGSTDTQYF. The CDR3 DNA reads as TGCAGTGCTAGAGTTTTTTCGCGATATGGGAGCACAGATACGCAGTATTTT.

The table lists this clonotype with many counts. CDR3 loop: CASSSDGDQETQYF. CDR3 coding DNA: TGTGCCAGCAGTTCCGACGGGGACCAAGAGACCCAGTACTTC. The chain recombines TRBV6-5 with TRBJ2-5, with D possibly matching TRBD2 (5 bases). The germline CDR1 and CDR2 sequences are MNHEY and SVGAGI. Trimming removed 4 bases from V and 0 bases from J, with 9 bases in between. The CDR3 covers 14 residues.

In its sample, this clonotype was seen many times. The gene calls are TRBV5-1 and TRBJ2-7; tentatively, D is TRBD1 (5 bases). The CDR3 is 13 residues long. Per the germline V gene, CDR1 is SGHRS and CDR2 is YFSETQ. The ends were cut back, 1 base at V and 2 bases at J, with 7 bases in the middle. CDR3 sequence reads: CASSLRGTYEQYF. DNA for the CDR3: TGCGCCAGCAGCTTGAGGGGCACCTACGAGCAGTACTTC.

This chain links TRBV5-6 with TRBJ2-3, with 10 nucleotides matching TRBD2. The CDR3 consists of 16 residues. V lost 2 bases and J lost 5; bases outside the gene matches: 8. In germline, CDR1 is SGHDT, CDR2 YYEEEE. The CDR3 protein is CASSFYLAGVIDTQYF. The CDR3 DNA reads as TGTGCCAGCAGCTTTTATCTAGCGGGGGTTATAGATACGCAGTATTTT.

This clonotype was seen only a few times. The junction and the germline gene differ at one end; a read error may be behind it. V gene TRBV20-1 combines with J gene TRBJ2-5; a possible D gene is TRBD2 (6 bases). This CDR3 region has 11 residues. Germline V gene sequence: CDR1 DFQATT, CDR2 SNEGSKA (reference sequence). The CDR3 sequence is CSAMTGESQYF. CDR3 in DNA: TGCAGTGCCATGACGGGGGAGAGCCAGTACTTC.

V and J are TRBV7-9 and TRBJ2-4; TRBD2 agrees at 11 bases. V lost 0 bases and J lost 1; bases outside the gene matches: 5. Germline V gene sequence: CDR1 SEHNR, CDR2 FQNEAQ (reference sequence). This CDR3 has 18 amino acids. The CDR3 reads CASSLASLAGVAKNIQYF. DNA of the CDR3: TGTGCCAGCAGCTTAGCCTCACTAGCGGGAGTGGCCAAAAACATTCAGTACTTC.

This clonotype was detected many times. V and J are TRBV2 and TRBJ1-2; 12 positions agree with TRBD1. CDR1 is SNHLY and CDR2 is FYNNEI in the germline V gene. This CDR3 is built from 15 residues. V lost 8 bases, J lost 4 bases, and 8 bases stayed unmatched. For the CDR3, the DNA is TGTGCCAGCCTTGGGGGACAGGGGGCTAGCTATGGCTACACCTTC. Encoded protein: CASLGGQGASYGYTF.

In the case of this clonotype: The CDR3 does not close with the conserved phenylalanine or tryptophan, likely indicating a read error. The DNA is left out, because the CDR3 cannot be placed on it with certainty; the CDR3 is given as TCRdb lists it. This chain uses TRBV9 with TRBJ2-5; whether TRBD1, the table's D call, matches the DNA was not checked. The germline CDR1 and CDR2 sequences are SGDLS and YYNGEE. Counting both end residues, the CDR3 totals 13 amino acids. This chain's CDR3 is CASSVVPGGRRNT.

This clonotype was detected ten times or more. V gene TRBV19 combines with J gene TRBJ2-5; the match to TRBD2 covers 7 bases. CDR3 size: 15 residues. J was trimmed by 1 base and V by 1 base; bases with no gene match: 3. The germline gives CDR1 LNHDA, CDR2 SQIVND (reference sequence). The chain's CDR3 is CASSIGRLAQETQYF. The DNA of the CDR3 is TGTGCCAGTAGTATAGGACGACTAGCCCAAGAGACCCAGTACTTC.

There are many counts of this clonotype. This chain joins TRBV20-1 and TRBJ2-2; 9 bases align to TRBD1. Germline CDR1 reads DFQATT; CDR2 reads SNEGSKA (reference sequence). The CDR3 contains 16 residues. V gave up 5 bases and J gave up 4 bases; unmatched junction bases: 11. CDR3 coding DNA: TGCAGTGCTCACTCGGGGGACAGGGTGGGCACCGGGGAGCTGTTTTTT. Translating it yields CSAHSGDRVGTGELFF.

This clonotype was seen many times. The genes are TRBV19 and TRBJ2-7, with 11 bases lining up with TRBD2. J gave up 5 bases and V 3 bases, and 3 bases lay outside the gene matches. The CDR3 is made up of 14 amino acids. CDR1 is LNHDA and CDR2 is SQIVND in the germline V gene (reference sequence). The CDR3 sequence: CASSMTSGNHEQYF. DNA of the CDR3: TGTGCCAGTAGTATGACTAGCGGGAACCACGAGCAGTACTTC.

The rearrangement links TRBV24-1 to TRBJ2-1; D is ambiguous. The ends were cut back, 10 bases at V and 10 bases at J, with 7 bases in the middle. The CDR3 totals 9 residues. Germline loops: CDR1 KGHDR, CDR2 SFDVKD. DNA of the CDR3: TGTGCCACAAGCGAGGAGCAGTTCTTC. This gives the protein CATSEEQFF.

The CDR3 sequence is CSVTRQGDYEQYF. CDR3 DNA: TGCAGCGTTACTAGACAGGGAGACTACGAGCAGTACTTC. V gene TRBV29-1 combines with J gene TRBJ2-7; 7 bases match TRBD1. Unmatched junction bases numbered 7, after V lost 5 bases and J lost 3 bases. The CDR3 is 13 residues long. CDR1 and CDR2 (germline): SQVTM, ANQGSEA.

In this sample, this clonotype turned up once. CDR3 sequence (DNA): TGTGCCACCAGCAGTGTCGCAGGGACTTACACCGGGGAGCTGTTTTTT. The encoded protein is CATSSVAGTYTGELFF. The chain links TRBV15 to TRBJ2-2; a weak D match, TRBD2 (6 bases). The CDR3 is 16 residues long. Per the germline V gene, CDR1 is LNHNV and CDR2 is YYDKDF (reference sequence). V shed 3 bases and J shed 3 bases, with 14 bases lying between them. Using reference TRBV15 and TRBJ2-2 for the parts outside the CDR3, the full variable domain is DAMVIQNPRYQVTQFGKPVTLSCSQTLNHNVMYWYQQKSSQAPKLLFHYYDKDFNNEADTPDNFQSRRPNTSFCFLDIRSPGLGDTAMYLCATSSVAGTYTGELFFGEGSRLTVL.

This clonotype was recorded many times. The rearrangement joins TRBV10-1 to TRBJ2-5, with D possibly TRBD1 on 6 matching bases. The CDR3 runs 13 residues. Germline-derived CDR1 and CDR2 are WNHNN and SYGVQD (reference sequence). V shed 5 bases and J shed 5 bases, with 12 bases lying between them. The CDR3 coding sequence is TGCGCCAGCAGTAGACAGGTTGGGGAGACCCAGTACTTC. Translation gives CASSRQVGETQYF.

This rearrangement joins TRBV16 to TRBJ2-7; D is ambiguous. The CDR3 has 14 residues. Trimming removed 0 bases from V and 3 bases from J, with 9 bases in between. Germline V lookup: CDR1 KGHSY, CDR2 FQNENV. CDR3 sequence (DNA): TGTGCCAGCAGCCAATCGAGAATGGGCTACGAGCAGTACTTC. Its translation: CASSQSRMGYEQYF.

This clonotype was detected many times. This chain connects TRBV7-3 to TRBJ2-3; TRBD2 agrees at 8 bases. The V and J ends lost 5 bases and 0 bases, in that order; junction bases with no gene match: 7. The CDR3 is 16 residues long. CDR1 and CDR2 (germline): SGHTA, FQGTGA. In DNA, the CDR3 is TGTGCCAGCAGCCCTGGGACTAGTCAAAGCACAGATACGCAGTATTTT. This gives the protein CASSPGTSQSTDTQYF.

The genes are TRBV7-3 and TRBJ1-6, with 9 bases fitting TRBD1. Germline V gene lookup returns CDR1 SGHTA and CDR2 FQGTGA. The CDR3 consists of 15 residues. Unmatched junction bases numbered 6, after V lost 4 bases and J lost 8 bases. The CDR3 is CASSSTGGGYSPLHF. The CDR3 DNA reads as TGTGCCAGCAGCTCTACAGGGGGCGGGTATTCACCCCTCCACTTT.

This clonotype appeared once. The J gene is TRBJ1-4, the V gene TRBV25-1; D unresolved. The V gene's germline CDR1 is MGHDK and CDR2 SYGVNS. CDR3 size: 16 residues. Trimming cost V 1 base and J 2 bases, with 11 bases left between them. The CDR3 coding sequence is TGTGCCAGCAGTGAATTTCGGAGAGGTACTAATGAAAAACTGTTTTTT. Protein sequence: CASSEFRRGTNEKLFF.

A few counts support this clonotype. In DNA form, the CDR3 reads TGCAGTGCTAGAGAATGGGACACTGAAGCTTTCTTT. Protein product: CSAREWDTEAFF. The rearrangement uses TRBV20-1 and TRBJ1-1; D remains unclear. Germline CDR1 DFQATT, CDR2 SNEGSKA (reference sequence). Trimming stripped 0 bases from V and 3 bases from J, with 5 bases between. The CDR3 totals 12 residues.

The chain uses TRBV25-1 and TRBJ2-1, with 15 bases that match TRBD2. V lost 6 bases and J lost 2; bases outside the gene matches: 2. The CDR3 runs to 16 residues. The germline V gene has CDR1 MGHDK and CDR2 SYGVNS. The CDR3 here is CASRGLAGGPYNEQFF. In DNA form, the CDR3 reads TGTGCCAGCAGGGGACTAGCGGGGGGCCCCTACAATGAGCAGTTCTTC.

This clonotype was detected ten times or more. The CDR3 nucleotides read TGCAGTGCTACAGGGATAAATGAGCAGTTCTTC. Translation: CSATGINEQFF. The V call is TRBV20-1, the J call TRBJ2-1, with a possible D match to TRBD1 (5 bases). Looked up from germline, CDR1 is DFQATT and CDR2 is SNEGSKA (reference sequence). CDR3 length equals 11 residues. V was pared by 4 bases and J by 7 bases, with 8 bases between.

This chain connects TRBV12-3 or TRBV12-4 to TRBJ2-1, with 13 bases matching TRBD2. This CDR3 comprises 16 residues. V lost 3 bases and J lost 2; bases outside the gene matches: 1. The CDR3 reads CASSFGTSGTYNEQFF. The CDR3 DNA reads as TGTGCCAGCAGTTTTGGGACTAGCGGGACCTACAATGAGCAGTTCTTC.

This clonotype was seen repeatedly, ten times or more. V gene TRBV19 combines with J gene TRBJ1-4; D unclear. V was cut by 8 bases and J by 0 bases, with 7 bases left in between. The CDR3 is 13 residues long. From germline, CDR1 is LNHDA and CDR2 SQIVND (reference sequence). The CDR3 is CASGATTNEKLFF. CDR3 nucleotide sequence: TGTGCCAGTGGAGCTACAACTAATGAAAAACTGTTTTTT.